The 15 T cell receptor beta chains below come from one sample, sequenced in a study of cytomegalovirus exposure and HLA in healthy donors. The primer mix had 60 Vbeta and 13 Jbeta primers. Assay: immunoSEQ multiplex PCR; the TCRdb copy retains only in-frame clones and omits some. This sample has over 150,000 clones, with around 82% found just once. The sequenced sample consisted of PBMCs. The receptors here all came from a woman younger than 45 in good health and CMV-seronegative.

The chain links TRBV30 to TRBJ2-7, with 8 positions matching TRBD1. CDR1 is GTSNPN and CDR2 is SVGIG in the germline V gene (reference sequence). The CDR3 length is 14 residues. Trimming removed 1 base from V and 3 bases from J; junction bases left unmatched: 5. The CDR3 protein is CAWSAVDRGYEQYF. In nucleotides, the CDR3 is TGTGCCTGGAGTGCCGTCGACAGGGGCTACGAGCAGTACTTC.

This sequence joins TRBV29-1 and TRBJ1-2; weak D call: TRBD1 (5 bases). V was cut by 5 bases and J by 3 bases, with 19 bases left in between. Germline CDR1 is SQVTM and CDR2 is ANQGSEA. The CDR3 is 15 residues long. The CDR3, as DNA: TGCAGCGTTCATGCGGGACGCAATCATGACTATGGCTACACCTTC. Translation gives CSVHAGRNHDYGYTF.

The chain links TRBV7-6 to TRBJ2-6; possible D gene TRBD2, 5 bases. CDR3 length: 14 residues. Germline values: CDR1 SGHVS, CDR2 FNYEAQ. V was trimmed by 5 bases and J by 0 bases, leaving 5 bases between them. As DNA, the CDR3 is TGTGCCAGCAGCCGGGGCTCTGGGGCCAACGTCCTGACTTTC. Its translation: CASSRGSGANVLTF.

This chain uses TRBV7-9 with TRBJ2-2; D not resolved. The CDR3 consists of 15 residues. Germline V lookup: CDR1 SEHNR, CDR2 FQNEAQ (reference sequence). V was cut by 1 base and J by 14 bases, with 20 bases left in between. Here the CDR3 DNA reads TGTGCCAGCAGCTTAGTCCTTGACTCCCCTACCTACCTGTTTTTT. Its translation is CASSLVLDSPTYLFF.

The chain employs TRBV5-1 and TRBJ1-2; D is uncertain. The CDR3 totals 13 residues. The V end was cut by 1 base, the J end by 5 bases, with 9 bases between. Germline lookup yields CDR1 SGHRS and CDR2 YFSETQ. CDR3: CASSLSSGYGYTF. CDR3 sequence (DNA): TGCGCCAGCAGCTTGTCGTCAGGATATGGCTACACCTTC.

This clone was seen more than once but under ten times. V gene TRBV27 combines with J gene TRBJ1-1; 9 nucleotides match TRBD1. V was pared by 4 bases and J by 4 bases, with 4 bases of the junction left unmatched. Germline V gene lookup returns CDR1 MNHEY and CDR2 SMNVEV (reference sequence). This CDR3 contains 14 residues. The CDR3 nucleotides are TGTGCCAGCAGTTCGACAGGGGGATCCACTGAAGCTTTCTTT. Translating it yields CASSSTGGSTEAFF.

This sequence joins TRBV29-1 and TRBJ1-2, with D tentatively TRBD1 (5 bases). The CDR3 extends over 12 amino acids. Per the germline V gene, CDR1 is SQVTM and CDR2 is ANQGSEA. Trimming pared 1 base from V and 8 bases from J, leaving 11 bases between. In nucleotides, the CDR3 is TGCAGCGTTGAAGGATCAGGGCGCGGCTACACCTTC. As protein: CSVEGSGRGYTF.

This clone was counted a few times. The CDR3 loop is CASSGTAGDTQYF. CDR3 DNA sequence: TGTGCCAGCAGCGGCACAGCGGGGGATACGCAGTATTTT. The rearrangement links TRBV9 to TRBJ2-3; 7 positions match TRBD2. Germline V lookup: CDR1 SGDLS, CDR2 YYNGEE. V lost 3 bases, J lost 6 bases, and 4 bases stayed unmatched. The CDR3 runs 13 residues. The full variable domain, completed using reference TRBV9 and TRBJ2-3, is DSGVTQTPKHLITATGQRVTLRCSPRSGDLSVYWYQQSLDQGLQFLIQYYNGEERAKGNILERFSAQQFPDLHSELNLSSLELGDSALYFCASSGTAGDTQYFGPGTRLTVL.

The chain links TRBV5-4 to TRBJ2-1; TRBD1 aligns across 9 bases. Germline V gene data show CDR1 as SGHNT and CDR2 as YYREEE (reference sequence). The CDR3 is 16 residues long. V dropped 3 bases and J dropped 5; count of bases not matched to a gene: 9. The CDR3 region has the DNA TGTGCCAGCAGCTCACAGGGGGCATCGGGAAACAATGAGCAGTTCTTC. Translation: CASSSQGASGNNEQFF. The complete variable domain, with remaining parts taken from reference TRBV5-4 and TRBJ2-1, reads ETGVTQSPTHLIKTRGQQVTLRCSSQSGHNTVSWYQQALGQGPQFIFQYYREEENGRGNFPPRFSGLQFPNYSSELNVNALELDDSALYLCASSSQGASGNNEQFFGPGTRLTVL.

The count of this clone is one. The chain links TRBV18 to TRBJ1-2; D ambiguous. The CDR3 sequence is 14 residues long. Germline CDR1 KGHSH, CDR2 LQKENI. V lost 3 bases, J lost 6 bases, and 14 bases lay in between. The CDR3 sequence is CASSPIPEMDGYTF. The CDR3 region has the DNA TGTGCCAGCTCACCGATCCCGGAGATGGATGGCTACACCTTC.

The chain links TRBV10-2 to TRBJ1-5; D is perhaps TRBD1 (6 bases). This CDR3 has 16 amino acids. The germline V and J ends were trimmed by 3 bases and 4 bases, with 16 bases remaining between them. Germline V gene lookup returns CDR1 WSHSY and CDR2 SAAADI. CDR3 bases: TGCGCCAGCAGTGAAGTAGGGGCCAGGGGAAATCAGCCCCAGCATTTT. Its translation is CASSEVGARGNQPQHF.

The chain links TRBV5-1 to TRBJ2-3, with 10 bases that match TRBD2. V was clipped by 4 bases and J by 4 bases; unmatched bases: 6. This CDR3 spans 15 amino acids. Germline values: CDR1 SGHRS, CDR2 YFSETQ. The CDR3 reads CASSVAGGPPDTQYF. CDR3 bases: TGCGCCAGCAGCGTAGCGGGGGGCCCCCCAGATACGCAGTATTTT.

The CDR3 DNA follows: TGTGCCAGTAGTATAGCGGGGGGGACAGCGAACACCGGGGAGCTGTTTTTT. Protein product: CASSIAGGTANTGELFF. This chain uses TRBV19 with TRBJ2-2; maybe TRBD2 (8 bases). Germline V gene data show CDR1 as LNHDA and CDR2 as SQIVND (reference sequence). CDR3 length: 17 amino acids. Trimming took 1 base from V and 0 from J, leaving 12 bases between them.

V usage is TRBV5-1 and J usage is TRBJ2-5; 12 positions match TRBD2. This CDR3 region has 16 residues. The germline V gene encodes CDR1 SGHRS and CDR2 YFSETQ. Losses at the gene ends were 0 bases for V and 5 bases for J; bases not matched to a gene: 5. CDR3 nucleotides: TGCGCCAGCAGCTTGGGACTAGCGGGAGATTATGAGACCCAGTACTTC. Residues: CASSLGLAGDYETQYF.

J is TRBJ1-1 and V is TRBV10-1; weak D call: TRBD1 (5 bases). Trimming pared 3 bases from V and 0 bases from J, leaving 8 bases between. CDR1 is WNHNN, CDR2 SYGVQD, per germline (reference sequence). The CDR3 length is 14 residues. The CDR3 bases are TGCGCCAGCAGTGAAGACAGCATGAACACTGAAGCTTTCTTT. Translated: CASSEDSMNTEAFF.